These 18 T cell receptor beta chains came from one sample sequenced in a study of tumor and adjacent non-tumor tissue in lung cancer. A modified ARM-PCR protocol with three rounds of nested PCR amplified TCRbeta. Each CDR3 protein gets one entry after TCRdb re-called the multiplex PCR reads with MiXCR. Among approximately 100,000 distinct CDR3 sequences listed, 62% were seen once. The template was RNA from unsorted bulk tissue. Distant lung tissue was collected more than 3 cm away from the tumor edge. Source material: distant non-tumor lung tissue. These receptors were taken from a man in his sixties with non-small cell lung cancer.

A word on this clonotype: This likely comes from a read error, as the CDR3 has no conserved phenylalanine or tryptophan at its end. V and J are TRBV4-1 and TRBJ2-1, with 11 bases lining up with TRBD2. The V gene's germline CDR1 is MGHRA and CDR2 YSYEKL. This CDR3 comprises 16 residues. The CDR3 coding sequence is TGTGCTAGCAGCCAAGATAGTAGCGGGGGGGCTTATGATCAGTTCATC. Its protein is CASSQDSSGGAYDQFI.

As concerns this clonotype: One end of the junction fails to match germline, which may point to a read error. The chain uses TRBV5-1 and TRBJ2-2; D gene unclear. The CDR3 has 14 amino acids. CDR1 is SGHRS, CDR2 YFSETQ, per germline. In nucleotides, the CDR3 is TGCGCCAGCAGATTGGAAGGGAACACCGGGGAGCTGTTTTTT. As protein: CASRLEGNTGELFF.

This clonotype was recorded a few times. Since a much larger clone is just one base distant, this may be a read error. This chain uses TRBV10-3 with TRBJ1-2, with TRBD1 as a possible D gene (6 bases). Per the germline V gene, CDR1 is ENHRY and CDR2 is SYGVKD. The CDR3 runs to 13 residues. The CDR3, as DNA: TGTGCCATCGAGCGGGACAACCCCTATGGCCTTGTCTTC. Amino acids: CAIERDNPYGLVF.

V is TRBV5-1 and J is TRBJ1-2, with D perhaps TRBD1 (6 bases). CDR3 size: 16 residues. Germline V gene sequence: CDR1 SGHRS, CDR2 YFSETQ. Trimming shortened V by 2 bases and J by 0 bases, and 14 bases separated the two germline ends. In DNA, the CDR3 is TGCGCCAGCAGCTTCTATCAGCGGGGGCCTAACTATGGCTACACCTTC. Amino acids: CASSFYQRGPNYGYTF.

Details on this clonotype: This may be a read error, as it is one base from a much larger clone. The gene calls are TRBV5-5 and TRBJ2-7; D might be TRBD1 (6 bases). The CDR3 is 14 residues long. CDR1 is SGHKS, CDR2 YYEKEE, per germline (reference sequence). CDR3 DNA sequence: TGTGCCAGCAGCCCGGGCAGGGGTCGGGACGAGCGGTACTTC. Amino acids: CASSPGRGRDERYF.

This clonotype was seen just once. The conserved phenylalanine or tryptophan normally closing the CDR3 is absent here, so this likely arose from a read error. CDR3 in amino acids: CSVDQVAHNEQFI. CDR3 in DNA: TGCAGCGTTGATCAGGTAGCTCACAATGAGCAGTTCATC. This chain connects TRBV29-1 to TRBJ2-1; the D is unclear. Germline-derived CDR1 and CDR2 are SQVTM and ANQGSEA. The CDR3 totals 13 residues. The V gene lost 3 bases and the J gene lost 5 bases, with 11 bases spanning the gap.

A word on this clonotype: One end of the junction fails to match germline, which may point to a read error. The rearrangement links TRBV2 to TRBJ1-5; maybe TRBD1 (6 bases). The CDR3 totals 15 residues. Per germline, CDR1 SNHLY and CDR2 FYNNEI. The CDR3 loop is CAGSEIQGSNQPQHF. The DNA of the CDR3 is TGTGCCGGCAGTGAAATCCAGGGGAGCAATCAGCCCCAGCATTTT.

Of note for this clonotype: Since a much larger clone is just one base distant, this may be a read error. The chain employs TRBV20-1 and TRBJ1-5, with TRBD1 matching 8 bases. CDR1 is DFQATT, CDR2 SNEGSKA, per germline (reference sequence). The CDR3 consists of 17 residues. The CDR3, as DNA: TGCAGTGCTAGCGATTTAAGGGGTGGACAGGGTAATCAGCCCCGGCATTTT. This encodes CSASDLRGGQGNQPRHF.

This clonotype appeared many times. The chain joins TRBV4-3 to TRBJ1-1; D unresolved. V was shortened by 1 base and J by 4 bases, with 16 bases between the two germline ends. This CDR3 has 16 residues. Per germline, CDR1 LGHNA and CDR2 YSLEER. The CDR3 loop is CASSQGVDPRRTEAFF. The CDR3 DNA reads TGCGCCAGCAGCCAAGGAGTAGATCCCAGGCGCACTGAAGCTTTCTTT.

Points on this clonotype: The junction departs from germline at one end; a sequencing error may be responsible. The V call is TRBV29-1, the J call TRBJ1-2, with D perhaps matching TRBD1 (5 bases). This CDR3 contains 13 residues. In germline, CDR1 is SQVTM, CDR2 ANQGSEA. In DNA, the CDR3 is TGCAGCGCACCCCAGGGTTCTAACTATGGCTACGTCTTC. Translation: CSAPQGSNYGYVF. Looking up the rest from reference TRBV29-1 and TRBJ1-2 gives the full variable domain: SAVISQKPSRDICQRGTSLTIQCQVDSQVTMMFWYRQQPGQSLTLIATANQGSEATYESGFVIDKFPISRPNLTFSTLTVSNMSPEDSSIYLCSAPQGSNYGYVFGSGTRLTVV.

The chain has TRBV28 and TRBJ2-1, with D unresolved. The CDR3 sequence is 14 residues long. Looked up from germline, CDR1 is MDHEN and CDR2 is SYDVKM. Trimming removed 5 bases at V and 5 bases at J, with 13 bases between. In DNA, the CDR3 is TGTGCCAGCAGTGTGAGTAGGACCCACAATGAGCAGTTCTTC. Protein: CASSVSRTHNEQFF.

The chain employs TRBV6-5 and TRBJ1-4, with no clear D. The CDR3 sequence is 16 residues long. CDR1 and CDR2 (germline): MNHEY, SVGAGI. The CDR3 sequence: CTSSYRSGEGSEKLFF. The CDR3 DNA is TGTACTAGCAGTTATCGCAGCGGAGAGGGTAGTGAAAAACTGTTTTTT.

This clonotype was found many times. V usage is TRBV11-2 and J usage is TRBJ1-2; D is uncertain. The germline V gene encodes CDR1 SGHAT and CDR2 FQNNGV. The CDR3 length is 12 residues. Trimming left V 1 base short and J 8 bases short, with 8 bases between. The CDR3 loop is CASSLGQIGYTF. CDR3 in DNA: TGTGCCAGCAGCTTAGGTCAGATCGGCTACACCTTC. The whole variable domain, filled in from reference TRBV11-2 and TRBJ1-2, reads EAGVAQSPRYKIIEKRQSVAFWCNPISGHATLYWYQQILGQGPKLLIQFQNNGVVDDSQLPKDRFSAERLKGVDSTLKIQPAKLEDSAVYLCASSLGQIGYTFGSGTRLTVV.

The rearrangement uses TRBV4-1 and TRBJ2-3; the D gene could be TRBD1 or TRBD2 (5 bases each). Germline V CDR1 and CDR2: MGHRA, YSYEKL. The V gene lost 0 bases and the J gene lost 5 bases, with 18 bases spanning the gap. The length of the CDR3 is 17 residues. The DNA for the CDR3 is TGCGCCAGCAGCCAAGATCCTTGGTGGGGGATAAAAGATACGCAGTATTTT. It translates to CASSQDPWWGIKDTQYF.

The chain combines TRBV20-1 with TRBJ2-3, with D perhaps TRBD1 or TRBD2 (7 bases each). Trimming took 4 bases from V and 5 from J, leaving 19 bases between them. Per germline, CDR1 DFQATT and CDR2 SNEGSKA (reference sequence). The CDR3 extends over 15 amino acids. The CDR3 is CSATQGGGAKDTQYF. The DNA of the CDR3 is TGCAGTGCTACCCAGGGGGGGGGGGCGAAAGATACGCAGTATTTT.

A single count supports this clonotype. The conserved phenylalanine or tryptophan normally closing the CDR3 is absent here, so this likely arose from a read error. The chain carries TRBV12-5 and TRBJ2-2; TRBD1 aligns across 7 bases. The germline CDR1 and CDR2 sequences are LGHNT and FRNRAP. This CDR3 region has 15 residues. The DNA for the CDR3 is TGTGCTAGTGGCTCCGACAGGGTGACCACCCGGGAGCTGTTTTCT. It is translated as CASGSDRVTTRELFS.

CDR3 sequence (DNA): TGTGCGAACAGCCGTGATATCTCAGGGGCCGCCAAAAACATTCAGTACTTC. It is translated as CANSRDISGAAKNIQYF. The V call is TRBV11-2, the J call TRBJ2-4, with D possibly being TRBD1 (6 bases). The CDR3 contains 17 residues. Germline loops: CDR1 SGHAT, CDR2 FQNNGV.

This chain links TRBV23-1 with TRBJ2-3; 12 bases agree with TRBD1. TRBV23-1 belongs to the ORF category, with a function that is uncertain. CDR3 length: 15 amino acids. The V segment lost 7 bases and the J segment 7 bases; nucleotides outside the gene matches: 9. CDR3 sequence (DNA): TGCGCCAGCAATCCATTGGGACAGGGGGCCCATACGCAGTATTTT. Residues: CASNPLGQGAHTQYF.